What follows describes a single T cell receptor (beta chain). Its target is unknown. Every bit of the isolated RNA underwent reverse transcription, so sequencing read expressed TCRB transcripts. The protocol was immunoSEQ multiplex PCR, while the TCRdb copy is restricted to in-frame clones and leaves out a portion. The repertoire includes 600,000 or so clones, 9.5% to 15% of them detected once, and roughly 0.11% sits in the top ten. The data were taken from a study of beta chain features in type 1 diabetes. Across the study: Examination covered around 100 million sorted cells spanning all samples.

Germline values: CDR1 SNHLY, CDR2 FYNNEI. The CDR3 extends over 14 amino acids. Trimming stripped 4 bases from V and 7 bases from J, with 16 bases between. Points from the study as a whole: Among all four CD4+ subsets, Type 1 diabetes patients had TCRB CDR3s that were moderately but significantly shorter.

Sequencing input: naive CD4+ T cells from blood. This sequence originates from a man younger than 45 with type 1 diabetes. This rearrangement joins TRBV2 to TRBJ1-1, with D possibly matching TRBD1 (5 bases). CDR3 sequence reads: CASSGMGPVVEAFF. DNA for the CDR3: TGTGCCAGCAGTGGGATGGGACCCGTGGTTGAAGCTTTCTTT.